These T cell receptor beta chains were read from a single sample in a study of T cell responses to AZD1222 COVID-19 vaccine. Generated by immunoSEQ multiplex PCR, the TCRdb table keeps only in-frame clones and is missing some. The sample lists about 150,000 clones, less than 95% occurring once. Sequenced material: peripheral blood, taken on day 0 of AZD1222 vaccination. The receptors originated from an adult in good health. CDR3s include the opening cysteine and the closing phenylalanine or tryptophan. A D gene is named only where the DNA matches it firmly.

d_call	j_call	v_call	cdr3_nt	cdr3_aa
-	TRBJ1-1	TRBV6-1	TGTGCCAGCAGTGACAGGCCGCCGAACACTGAAGCTTTCTTT	CASSDRPPNTEAFF
-	TRBJ2-2	TRBV7-3	TGTGCCAGCAGCCCCCGGGCTAGTAACACCGGGGAGCTGTTTTTT	CASSPRASNTGELFF
-	TRBJ1-2	TRBV10-3	TGTGCCATCAGTGAATTCCTCGGGCAGGCCCTAGGTGGCTACACCTTC	CAISEFLGQALGGYTF
-	TRBJ2-1	TRBV7-2	TGTGCCAGCAGTTTGGGAGGAATGAGTTACAATGAGCAGTTCTTC	CASSLGGMSYNEQFF
-	TRBJ2-7	TRBV3-1/TRBV3-2	TGTGCCAGCAGCCAAGATCCTCGGAACTCCTACGAGCAGTACTTC	CASSQDPRNSYEQYF
TRBD1	TRBJ1-2	TRBV28	TGTGCCAGCAGTTTACTGGGACAGAAGAATGGCTACACCTTC	CASSLLGQKNGYTF
TRBD1	TRBJ2-7	TRBV6-2/TRBV6-3	TGTGCCAGCAGTTACGGGGGGACAGGACGGAGGGAGCAGTACTTC	CASSYGGTGRREQYF
TRBD2	TRBJ2-3	TRBV4-2	TGTGCCAGCAGCCTGACTAGCGCCCCCCCCACAGATACGCAGTATTTT	CASSLTSAPPTDTQYF
TRBD2	TRBJ2-3	TRBV6-4	TGTGCCAGCAGTATGGGACTAGCGGGGACAGATACGCAGTATTTT	CASSMGLAGTDTQYF
TRBD2	TRBJ2-1	TRBV5-5	TGTGCCAGCAGCATTAGGACTAGCGCCAACAATGAGCAGTTCTTC	CASSIRTSANNEQFF